The subject of this entry is one TCR beta chain. Libraries targeted TCR beta using 5' RACE with UMIs. TCRdb reprocessed the 5' RACE reads, with one entry per CDR3 protein and no DNA. The sample table sets out about 6,700 distinct CDR3 sequences. Stem-like memory CD8+ T cells (TSTEM) were CCR7+ PD-1- TIGIT-. The CDR3 extends over 16 amino acids. This sample was taken from a study of human CD8 memory T cell subsets. Sequenced sample: CD8+ stem-like memory T cells (TSCM and TCM) sorted from PBMCs. This sample's subset: stem-like memory CD8 T cells (TSTEM), CCR7+ PD-1- TIGIT-. J is TRBJ2-3 and V is TRBV12-3 or TRBV12-4; the TCRdb call, TRBD2, lacks DNA for checking. The sequence was obtained from a human donor in good health. CDR3 loop: CASTGTSGESTDTQYF.